These 8 T cell receptor beta chains came from one sample sequenced in a study of control samples from healthy donors and cancer patients. Measured with immunoSEQ multiplex PCR; TCRdb has only the in-frame clones, and not every one. The sample has fewer than 200,000 clones, nearly 90% seen once; the top ten hold approximately 1.4%. The sequencing sample was made of blood. The origin of the receptors is a woman in her fifties or sixties in good health.

V usage is TRBV7-2 and J usage is TRBJ2-7; 11 bases fit TRBD2. CDR3 length: 14 amino acids. Germline assignment: CDR1 SGHTA and CDR2 FQGNSA. With 5 bases clipped from V and 7 bases from J, the junction kept 7 bases outside the gene matches. The CDR3 bases are TGTGCCAGCAGCGTGGGACTAGCGGTGGGGGAGCAGTACTTC. Residues: CASSVGLAVGEQYF.

This chain links TRBV7-2 with TRBJ1-2; 8 bases are shared with TRBD1. The CDR3 covers 15 residues. CDR1 SGHTA and CDR2 FQGNSA come from the germline V gene. After removal of 3 bases from V and 4 bases from J, the junction contained 7 bases not matched to a gene. DNA for the CDR3: TGTGCCAGCAGCTTCGGACAGGGCAATAGCTATGGCTACACCTTC. It is translated as CASSFGQGNSYGYTF.

The chain carries TRBV18 and TRBJ2-5; no clear D. The CDR3 contains 15 residues. Germline values: CDR1 KGHSH, CDR2 LQKENI. Trimming took 3 bases from V and 3 from J, leaving 14 bases between them. CDR3: CASSPQVGYEETQYF. CDR3 coding DNA: TGTGCCAGCTCACCTCAAGTAGGGTATGAAGAGACCCAGTACTTC. Using reference TRBV18 and TRBJ2-5 for the parts outside the CDR3, the full variable domain is NAGVMQNPRHLVRRRGQEARLRCSPMKGHSHVYWYRQLPEEGLKFMVYLQKENIIDESGMPKERFSAEFPKEGPSILRIQQVVRGDSAAYFCASSPQVGYEETQYFGPGTRLLVL.

The chain has TRBV5-1 and TRBJ1-2, with D maybe TRBD1 (6 bases). Trimming took 4 bases from V and 3 from J, leaving 16 bases between them. The germline CDR1 and CDR2 sequences are SGHRS and YFSETQ. The CDR3 is made up of 15 amino acids. CDR3 region: CASSPGSTGDYGYTF. The CDR3 region has the DNA TGCGCCAGCAGCCCGGGCTCGACAGGCGACTATGGCTACACCTTC.

Comments on this clone: Other nucleotide sequences from this sample produce the same CDR3. V usage is TRBV4-1 and J usage is TRBJ1-3; D gene unclear. Trimming took off 1 base at V and 4 bases at J, with 8 bases between the two ends. CDR3 length: 14 residues. The germline V gene encodes CDR1 MGHRA and CDR2 YSYEKL. This CDR3 reads CASSQGPSGNTIYF. The CDR3 DNA sequence: TGCGCCAGCAGCCAAGGCCCATCCGGAAACACCATATATTTT.

The chain links TRBV9 to TRBJ2-7; D unresolved. This CDR3 region has 14 residues. Trimming left V 0 bases short and J 6 bases short, with 13 bases between. CDR1 SGDLS and CDR2 YYNGEE come from the germline V gene. In DNA, the CDR3 is TGTGCCAGCAGCGTAGATTCTCCCCTAGGCGAGCAGTACTTC. Amino acid sequence: CASSVDSPLGEQYF.

The rearrangement links TRBV7-6 to TRBJ2-2; 7 bases line up with TRBD2. The V gene's germline CDR1 is SGHVS and CDR2 FNYEAQ. Trimming at V came to 1 base and at J to 4 bases, leaving 6 bases not matched to a gene. CDR3 size: 16 residues. The CDR3 spells CASSLGGRGSTGELFF. CDR3 in DNA: TGTGCCAGCAGCTTAGGTGGGCGCGGGAGCACCGGGGAGCTGTTTTTT.

V usage is TRBV3-1 (or the pseudogene TRBV3-2) and J usage is TRBJ1-5; 9 positions match TRBD1. Trimming took 1 base from V and 4 from J; bases not matched to a gene: 5. This CDR3 is built from 16 residues. Looked up from germline, CDR1 is LGHDT and CDR2 is YNNKEL (reference sequence). CDR3 region: CASSQAGTGMNQPQHF. CDR3 sequence (DNA): TGTGCCAGCAGCCAAGCCGGGACAGGGATGAATCAGCCCCAGCATTTT.